This T cell receptor (beta chain) was observed in a study of radiotherapy plus CTLA-4 blockade in lung cancer. The wider study: Across the patients, objective responses occurred in less than 20%, and disease control in 30% to 35%.

Study-wide points: Clones of tumor-derived TCRs expanded in blood after radiotherapy plus ipilimumab. The best prediction of response reportedly came from early blood T cell clone dynamics, with interferon-beta.

Concerning this clone: Its antigen is unidentified.

Those with chemo-refractory metastatic non-small-cell lung cancer were treated with focal radiation combined with CTLA-4 blockade using ipilimumab. This CDR3 is 15 amino acids long. CDR1 is MNHEY and CDR2 is SVGAGI in the germline V gene. The ends were cut back, 6 bases at V and 0 bases at J, with 14 bases in the middle. The method was immunoSEQ multiplex PCR; TCRdb's version includes in-frame clones alone and lacks a portion of them. The sample has some 110,000 clones, approximately 80% seen once. The rearrangement joins TRBV6-5 to TRBJ1-2; maybe TRBD1 (5 bases). The source was peripheral blood, collected from a patient treated with radiotherapy plus ipilimumab. This TCR was recovered from a human donor with non-small cell lung cancer who had a partial response to radiotherapy plus ipilimumab. In DNA form, the CDR3 reads TGTGCCAGCAGCACAGGAAAGAGGACTAACTATGGCTACACCTTC. It yields the protein CASSTGKRTNYGYTF.